Below are 8 T cell receptor beta chains sequenced from a single sample in a study of blood T cell repertoires in COVID-19. Produced via immunoSEQ multiplex PCR; TCRdb's table is partial and in-frame only. The top ten clones hold over 4% of a sample with 150,000 to 200,000 clones, approximately 88% of them seen once. The sample was PBMCs or T cells enriched from blood (not recorded which). The receptors come from a man aged 65-85 years who had been exposed to COVID-19.

This chain connects TRBV28 to TRBJ2-6; 7 nucleotides line up with TRBD1. The length of the CDR3 is 16 residues. V gave up 10 bases and J gave up 4 bases; unmatched junction bases: 13. Germline V gene data show CDR1 as MDHEN and CDR2 as SYDVKM. The CDR3 DNA sequence: TGTGCCACCACGACAGGGAAGCGATCCGGGGCCAACGTCCTGACTTTC. Protein sequence: CATTTGKRSGANVLTF. The full variable domain, with the rest looked up from reference TRBV28 and TRBJ2-6, is DVKVTQSSRYLVKRTGEKVFLECVQDMDHENMFWYRQDPGLGLRLIYFSYDVKMKEKGDIPEGYSVSREKKERFSLILESASTNQTSMYLCATTTGKRSGANVLTFGAGSRLTVL.

The CDR3: CASRGPEQGPTDTQYF. DNA for the CDR3: TGTGCCAGCAGAGGTCCTGAGCAGGGGCCCACAGATACGCAGTATTTT. The chain carries TRBV7-2 and TRBJ2-3; possibly TRBD1 for D (6 bases). The CDR3 has 16 residues. Between the trimmed V and J ends, which lost 6 bases and 2 bases, there was a span of 18 bases. Germline CDR1 SGHTA, CDR2 FQGNSA.

The rearrangement uses TRBV7-8 and TRBJ2-7, with TRBD1 matching over 7 bases. Germline V CDR1 and CDR2: SGHVS, FQNEAQ. The CDR3 spans 16 residues. The trim removed 2 bases at V and 0 bases at J, leaving 7 bases unmatched. This chain's CDR3 is CASSLPTGDSSYEQYF. CDR3 coding DNA: TGTGCCAGCAGCTTACCTACAGGGGATAGCTCCTACGAGCAGTACTTC.

The chain carries TRBV23-1 and TRBJ2-5; no clear D. TRBV23-1 is identified as an open reading frame with a role that is uncertain. V lost 3 bases and J lost 1, with 15 bases in between. This CDR3 comprises 16 residues. This CDR3 reads CASSHNNSEFQETQYF. The CDR3 DNA reads TGCGCCAGCAGTCACAATAATTCGGAGTTCCAAGAGACCCAGTACTTC.

The rearrangement joins TRBV2 to TRBJ1-4, with TRBD1 matching 8 bases. V trimming: 6 bases; J trimming: 7 bases; junction bases outside the gene matches: 10. In germline, CDR1 is SNHLY, CDR2 FYNNEI. The CDR3 runs 15 residues. The DNA for the CDR3 is TGTGCCAGCAGGGATACAGGGGGAAGGACTGAAAAACTGTTTTTT. It specifies CASRDTGGRTEKLFF.

The chain employs TRBV5-4 and TRBJ2-1, with 12 bases that match TRBD1. This CDR3 region has 15 residues. The germline CDR1 and CDR2 sequences are SGHNT and YYREEE (reference sequence). Trimming cost V 0 bases and J 10 bases; bases outside gene matches: 5. The DNA of the CDR3 is TGTGCCAGCAGCTTGGAGGGACAGGGGGCTATGGAGCAGTTCTTC. Translating it yields CASSLEGQGAMEQFF. Full variable domain (remainder filled in from reference TRBV5-4 and TRBJ2-1): ETGVTQSPTHLIKTRGQQVTLRCSSQSGHNTVSWYQQALGQGPQFIFQYYREEENGRGNFPPRFSGLQFPNYSSELNVNALELDDSALYLCASSLEGQGAMEQFFGPGTRLTVL.

This chain connects TRBV9 to TRBJ2-5; D ambiguous. This CDR3 has 13 residues. The V gene lost 2 bases and the J gene lost 1 base, with 6 bases spanning the gap. Per the germline V gene, CDR1 is SGDLS and CDR2 is YYNGEE. The CDR3 loop is CASSVSSQETQYF. CDR3 bases: TGTGCCAGCAGCGTTAGCAGCCAAGAGACCCAGTACTTC.

CDR3 DNA sequence: TGCGCCAGCAGCCAAGATAGATACTACTCCTACGAGCAGTACTTC. It is translated as CASSQDRYYSYEQYF. The V and J genes are TRBV4-3 and TRBJ2-7; D not certain. V lost 0 bases, J lost 0 bases, and 9 bases lay in between. This CDR3 is built from 15 residues. CDR1 LGHNA and CDR2 YSLEER come from the germline V gene.